This T cell receptor beta chain was obtained from a study of Graves' ophthalmopathy and Graves' hyperthyroidism. Of note for this clonotype: A much larger clone is a single base away; this may be a read error.

The CDR3 loop spans 15 amino acids. CDR1 and CDR2 from the germline V gene are SEHNR and FQNEAQ (reference sequence). The authors amplified TCR beta CDR3 regions, and they did so from RNA transcripts for repertoire sequencing. RT-PCR with HTBI primers came first, then second-round multiplex PCR. TCRdb re-called the multiplex PCR reads with MiXCR, one entry per CDR3 protein. Here the sample spans about 1.1 million distinct CDR3 sequences, 35% to 40% being singletons. Physicians reached a diagnosis by relying on clinical symptoms, serum thyroxine, TRAb, thyroid ultrasound and orbital computed tomography.

Sequences were obtained from peripheral blood or thyroid tissue (not recorded which). The rearrangement joins TRBV7-9 to TRBJ2-5; TRBD1 matches at 8 bases. This TCR was recovered from an adult man with Graves' hyperthyroidism. The CDR3 protein is CVSSLAQGAVETQYF. For the CDR3, the DNA is TGTGTCAGCAGTCTCGCCCAGGGGGCTGTCGAGACCCAGTACTTC.